Listed here are 23 T cell receptor beta chains from one sample, sequenced in a study of cytomegalovirus exposure and HLA in healthy donors. Some clones are missing from TCRdb's copy, which holds only in-frame ones; the method was immunoSEQ multiplex PCR. The sample carries about 97,000 clones, less than 95% recorded once. Input material: PBMCs. These receptors originate from a woman in her late teens or twenties in good health and CMV-seronegative.

The chain links TRBV9 to TRBJ2-2; no definite D call. The CDR3 covers 13 residues. Germline V gene data show CDR1 as SGDLS and CDR2 as YYNGEE. V lost 0 bases, J lost 3 bases, and 3 bases lay in between. CDR3 DNA sequence: TGTGCCAGCAGCGTAGTCGACACCGGGGAGCTGTTTTTT. Translating it yields CASSVVDTGELFF.

This chain connects TRBV30 to TRBJ1-2; maybe TRBD1 (6 bases). The CDR3 loop spans 14 amino acids. Trimming cost V 1 base and J 6 bases, with 15 bases left between them. In germline, CDR1 is GTSNPN, CDR2 SVGIG (reference sequence). CDR3 in amino acids: CAWSGAGEEHGYTF. As DNA, the CDR3 is TGTGCCTGGAGTGGTGCAGGGGAAGAACATGGCTACACCTTC. Complete variable domain (other parts from reference TRBV30 and TRBJ1-2): SQTIHQWPATLVQPVGSPLSLECTVEGTSNPNLYWYRQAAGRGLQLLFYSVGIGQISSEVPQNLSASRPQDRQFILSSKKLLLSDSGFYLCAWSGAGEEHGYTFGSGTRLTVV.

This rearrangement joins TRBV19 to TRBJ1-1; maybe TRBD1 (5 bases). The germline gives CDR1 LNHDA, CDR2 SQIVND (reference sequence). The ends were cut back, 7 bases at V and 1 base at J, with 7 bases in the middle. This CDR3 is built from 12 residues. The CDR3 spells CASKTGNTEAFF. CDR3 bases: TGTGCCAGTAAAACAGGGAACACTGAAGCTTTCTTT.

In DNA form, the CDR3 reads TGTGCCAGCTCACCACCTTCGCGACAAGGCTACGAGCAGTACTTC. It translates to CASSPPSRQGYEQYF. The V gene is TRBV18, the J gene TRBJ2-7; D is ambiguous. CDR3 length equals 15 residues. The germline V and J ends were trimmed by 0 bases and 3 bases, with 12 bases remaining between them. Germline lookup yields CDR1 KGHSH and CDR2 LQKENI. The entire variable domain, with the rest obtained from reference TRBV18 and TRBJ2-7, is as follows: NAGVMQNPRHLVRRRGQEARLRCSPMKGHSHVYWYRQLPEEGLKFMVYLQKENIIDESGMPKERFSAEFPKEGPSILRIQQVVRGDSAAYFCASSPPSRQGYEQYFGPGTRLTVT.

As DNA, the CDR3 is TGTGCCAGTAGTATTGCGGGAATCACTAACTATGGCTACACCTTC. Protein: CASSIAGITNYGYTF. The rearrangement uses TRBV19 and TRBJ1-2, with unresolved D. Germline lookup yields CDR1 LNHDA and CDR2 SQIVND (reference sequence). The CDR3 length is 15 residues. The V gene lost 3 bases and the J gene lost 0 bases, with 11 bases spanning the gap.

The rearrangement uses TRBV9 and TRBJ2-7; 10 bases are a match to TRBD1. This CDR3 spans 14 amino acids. The trim removed 4 bases at V and 3 bases at J, leaving 4 bases unmatched. Germline V lookup: CDR1 SGDLS, CDR2 YYNGEE. The CDR3 DNA sequence: TGTGCCAGCAGCCCCCGGACAGGGGGCTACGAGCAGTACTTC. Translating it yields CASSPRTGGYEQYF.

V and J are TRBV10-3 and TRBJ2-5, with TRBD2 matching 10 bases. Looked up from germline, CDR1 is ENHRY and CDR2 is SYGVKD. This CDR3 has 16 residues. J was trimmed by 1 base and V by 5 bases; bases with no gene match: 7. As DNA, the CDR3 is TGTGCCATCAGTCTAGCGGGAGAGGGGGGCCAAGAGACCCAGTACTTC. Protein product: CAISLAGEGGQETQYF.

The rearrangement links TRBV2 to TRBJ2-5; a possible D gene is TRBD1 (5 bases). CDR3 size: 15 residues. Per germline, CDR1 SNHLY and CDR2 FYNNEI. V shed 2 bases and J shed 2 bases, with 12 bases lying between them. This CDR3 is CASSEQGQIQETQYF. Written as DNA, the CDR3 is TGTGCCAGCAGTGAACAGGGCCAGATACAAGAGACCCAGTACTTC.

This clone showed up just once. The chain recombines TRBV7-9 with TRBJ1-1; D may be TRBD1 (5 bases). Germline lookup yields CDR1 SEHNR and CDR2 FQNEAQ (reference sequence). CDR3 length equals 15 residues. The germline V and J ends were trimmed by 1 base and 4 bases, with 13 bases remaining between them. The CDR3 sequence is CASSLGGGRSTEAFF. Written as DNA, the CDR3 is TGTGCCAGCAGCTTAGGGGGGGGAAGATCCACTGAAGCTTTCTTT.

As regards this clone: Relative to the germline gene, one junction end is altered; a read error may explain this. The rearrangement uses TRBV9 and TRBJ2-5; D perhaps matches TRBD2 (7 bases). In germline, CDR1 is SGDLS, CDR2 YYNGEE. The CDR3 extends over 17 amino acids. CDR3 nucleotides: TGTGCCAGCAGCCCAGAGGGGGGGGCCGGGGACCATGAGACCCAGTACTTC. Translating gives CASSPEGGAGDHETQYF.

For the CDR3, the DNA is TGTGCCAGTAGTGACCGGGACAGGGGTCTGGGGGAGCAGTACTTC. Residues: CASSDRDRGLGEQYF. The J gene is TRBJ2-7, the V gene TRBV19, with TRBD1 matching over 10 bases. The germline CDR1 and CDR2 sequences are LNHDA and SQIVND (reference sequence). The CDR3 is 15 residues long. Germline trimming cut 5 bases from V and 7 bases from J; bases unmatched to any gene: 11.

The chain uses TRBV20-1 and TRBJ2-1; no firm D call. This CDR3 spans 11 amino acids. The germline CDR1 and CDR2 sequences are DFQATT and SNEGSKA (reference sequence). Trimming pared 3 bases from V and 3 bases from J, leaving 3 bases between. CDR3: CSASGYNEQFF. Here the CDR3 DNA reads TGCAGTGCTAGCGGCTACAATGAGCAGTTCTTC.

The CDR3 loop is CASSQRHESTDTQYF. In DNA, the CDR3 is TGTGCCAGCAGCCAAAGACATGAGAGCACAGATACGCAGTATTTT. The chain combines TRBV7-9 with TRBJ2-3; D is undetermined. This CDR3 region has 15 residues. Per the germline V gene, CDR1 is SEHNR and CDR2 is FQNEAQ (reference sequence). The V end lost 5 bases, the J end lost 0 bases, and 12 bases lay between the germline ends.

The chain carries TRBV6-5 and TRBJ2-1; possible D gene TRBD2, 5 bases. The V end was cut by 0 bases, the J end by 4 bases, with 13 bases between. Germline V CDR1 and CDR2: MNHEY, SVGAGI. The CDR3 covers 16 residues. CDR3 DNA sequence: TGTGCCAGCAGTTACTCGAAGGACTCGCCATACAATGAGCAGTTCTTC. This gives the protein CASSYSKDSPYNEQFF.

V gene TRBV19 combines with J gene TRBJ2-3; the match to TRBD1 covers 10 bases. The CDR3 extends over 15 amino acids. J lost 4 bases, V lost 5 bases, and 6 bases had no gene match. CDR1 and CDR2 (germline): LNHDA, SQIVND (reference sequence). DNA for the CDR3: TGTGCCAGTAGTCCGGGACAGGGGATCTCAGATACGCAGTATTTT. It yields the protein CASSPGQGISDTQYF.

The V gene is TRBV21-1, the J gene TRBJ2-7; TRBD2, the D gene given by the table, was not confirmed from the DNA. TRBV21-1 is designated a pseudogene. The CDR3 is made up of 15 amino acids. DNA for the CDR3: TGTGCCAGCACAGCAAACGGGGGGGGACTCTACGAGCAGTACTTC. It translates to CASTANGGGLYEQYF.

The rearrangement links TRBV5-4 to TRBJ2-2; 7 bases map to TRBD1. CDR1 is SGHNT and CDR2 is YYREEE in the germline V gene (reference sequence). The junction had 0 bases not matched to a gene; V was cut back by 0 bases and J by 1 base. The CDR3 consists of 15 residues. CDR3 sequence: CASSLGQGNTGELFF. CDR3 in DNA: TGTGCCAGCAGCTTGGGACAGGGGAACACCGGGGAGCTGTTTTTT.

V and J are TRBV5-1 and TRBJ2-3; 10 bases match TRBD2. Germline trimming cut 0 bases from V and 1 base from J; bases unmatched to any gene: 2. Germline V lookup: CDR1 SGHRS, CDR2 YFSETQ. There are 16 residues in the CDR3. Here the CDR3 reads CASSLDSGRRTDTQYF. CDR3 DNA: TGCGCCAGCAGCTTGGATAGCGGGAGGCGCACAGATACGCAGTATTTT.

The chain links TRBV5-1 to TRBJ1-1, with unresolved D. The V gene lost 3 bases and the J gene lost 1 base, with 4 bases spanning the gap. The CDR3 is made up of 12 amino acids. In germline, CDR1 is SGHRS, CDR2 YFSETQ. The chain's CDR3 is CASSSKNTEAFF. CDR3 DNA: TGCGCCAGCAGCTCAAAGAACACTGAAGCTTTCTTT.

The chain is built from TRBV9 and TRBJ2-7; 10 bases fit TRBD2. V was pared by 4 bases and J by 5 bases, with 6 bases of the junction left unmatched. The CDR3 totals 14 residues. Germline-derived CDR1 and CDR2 are SGDLS and YYNGEE. CDR3 loop: CASSSGLARNEQYF. The CDR3 nucleotides read TGTGCCAGCAGCTCGGGACTAGCGAGAAACGAGCAGTACTTC.

V and J are TRBV5-4 and TRBJ2-7; tentatively, D is TRBD2 (7 bases). This CDR3 has 17 residues. Trimming removed 4 bases at V and 2 bases at J, with 22 bases between. CDR1 is SGHNT and CDR2 is YYREEE in the germline V gene (reference sequence). This CDR3 reads CASSGPGGAGLPYEQYF. The CDR3 nucleotides are TGTGCCAGCAGCGGCCCGGGGGGCGCGGGGTTGCCCTACGAGCAGTACTTC. Full variable domain (remainder filled in from reference TRBV5-4 and TRBJ2-7): ETGVTQSPTHLIKTRGQQVTLRCSSQSGHNTVSWYQQALGQGPQFIFQYYREEENGRGNFPPRFSGLQFPNYSSELNVNALELDDSALYLCASSGPGGAGLPYEQYFGPGTRLTVT.

The rearrangement links TRBV2 to TRBJ2-7, with unresolved D. This CDR3 has 11 amino acids. The ends were cut back, 3 bases at V and 4 bases at J, with 4 bases in the middle. Germline CDR1 SNHLY, CDR2 FYNNEI. The CDR3 DNA follows: TGTGCCAGCAGTGACAGTTACGAGCAGTACTTC. Translated: CASSDSYEQYF. Combining the CDR3 with reference TRBV2 and TRBJ2-7 gives the whole variable domain EPEVTQTPSHQVTQMGQEVILRCVPISNHLYFYWYRQILGQKVEFLVSFYNNEISEKSEIFDDQFSVERPDGSNFTLKIRSTKLEDSAMYFCASSDSYEQYFGPGTRLTVT.

This clone occurred once. The chain combines TRBV5-1 with TRBJ2-7; the D gene is possibly TRBD2 (7 bases). V was shortened by 0 bases and J by 6 bases, with 10 bases between the two germline ends. The length of the CDR3 is 13 residues. In germline, CDR1 is SGHRS, CDR2 YFSETQ. CDR3 nucleotides: TGCGCCAGCAGCTTGGAGGGGGGGCGCGAGCAGTACTTC. It codes for CASSLEGGREQYF.